The 4 T cell receptor beta chains listed next were all sequenced from one sample in a study of T cell clusters in autoimmune cytopenias. TRB rearrangements were amplified by touch-down multiplex PCR with mixed TRB-A/B primers. Reprocessing the multiplex PCR reads, TCRdb reports a single entry for every CDR3 protein and omits DNA. This listing includes some 5,000 distinct CDR3 sequences. TRB was amplified from roughly 0.25 ug of peripheral blood genomic DNA per sample. The same specimen was also included in a second study, on T cell repertoires in aging, cancer and after chemotherapy.

The sample consisted of peripheral blood. The receptors stem from a human donor in good health.

Its frequency marks this clonotype as medium-sized. V usage is TRBV18 and J usage is TRBJ1-5. Germline CDR1 reads KGHSH; CDR2 reads LQKENI. There are 13 residues in the CDR3. CDR3 loop: CASSPGSDQPQHF.

This clonotype ranks as medium-sized in terms of frequency. The genes are TRBV5-6 and TRBJ2-3. The CDR3 sequence is 15 residues long. The germline V gene has CDR1 SGHDT and CDR2 YYEEEE. The chain's CDR3 is CASSVTSGGTDTQYF. Variable domain in full (rest from reference TRBV5-6 and TRBJ2-3): DAGVTQSPTHLIKTRGQQVTLRCSPKSGHDTVSWYQQALGQGPQFIFQYYEEEERQRGNFPDRFSGHQFPNYSSELNVNALLLGDSALYLCASSVTSGGTDTQYFGPGTRLTVL.

The J gene is TRBJ2-3, the V gene TRBV24-1. Germline V gene data show CDR1 as KGHDR and CDR2 as SFDVKD. CDR3 length equals 14 residues. CDR3 loop: CATSDSGSTDTQYF.

This clonotype shows up as medium-sized by frequency. V is TRBV6-1 and J is TRBJ1-2. CDR1 MNHNS and CDR2 SASEGT come from the germline V gene. The CDR3 is 14 amino acids. The CDR3 protein is CASSEWTSNGGYTF.